The 8 T cell receptor beta chains in this list originate from one sample, sequenced in a study of T cells in Graves' hyperthyroidism and ophthalmopathy. From RNA transcripts, TCR beta CDR3 regions were amplified. The HTBI primer set was used in a first-round RT-PCR of the TCR CDR3. TCRdb analysed the multiplex PCR reads with MiXCR anew, one entry per CDR3 protein. The table shows around 760,000 distinct CDR3 sequences, with approximately 40% occurring only once. Specimen: blood. The source is a woman between 40 and 50 years old with Graves' hyperthyroidism.

This clonotype was seen more than once but under ten times. The chain has TRBV11-2 and TRBJ2-3, with D uncertain. This CDR3 contains 13 residues. Between the trimmed V and J ends, which lost 4 bases and 6 bases, there was a span of 11 bases. Germline CDR1 and CDR2: SGHAT and FQNNGV. CDR3 protein: CASSSRPVDTQYF. The DNA of the CDR3 is TGTGCCAGCAGCTCACGACCGGTGGATACGCAGTATTTT.

This chain connects TRBV19 to TRBJ1-1, with a possible D match to TRBD1 (6 bases). Germline CDR1 and CDR2: LNHDA and SQIVND (reference sequence). The V end lost 3 bases, the J end lost 3 bases, and 14 bases lay between the germline ends. CDR3 length: 15 residues. The CDR3 here is CASSIPGAGDTEAFF. For the CDR3, the DNA is TGTGCCAGTAGTATCCCAGGGGCAGGTGACACTGAAGCTTTCTTT. Together with reference TRBV19 and TRBJ1-1, the CDR3 gives the full variable domain: DGGITQSPKYLFRKEGQNVTLSCEQNLNHDAMYWYRQDPGQGLRLIYYSQIVNDFQKGDIAEGYSVSREKKESFPLTVTSAQKNPTAFYLCASSIPGAGDTEAFFGQGTRLTVV.

This chain joins TRBV9 and TRBJ2-2; 8 positions match TRBD2. Germline loops: CDR1 SGDLS, CDR2 YYNGEE. J lost 3 bases, V lost 3 bases, and 7 bases had no gene match. The CDR3 has 16 amino acids. The CDR3 region has the DNA TGTGCCAGCAGCGACGAGCGGGAGTATTACACCGGGGAGCTGTTTTTT. Amino acids: CASSDEREYYTGELFF.

The chain employs TRBV12-3 or TRBV12-4 and TRBJ1-1; TRBD1 might be the D (5 bases). The CDR3 has 14 residues. V was clipped by 6 bases and J by 5 bases, with 16 bases between them. CDR3 coding DNA: TGTGCCAGCAGCCAAGGGGCCCTGGAGACTGAAGCTTTCTTT. This codes for CASSQGALETEAFF.

The chain recombines TRBV11-2 with TRBJ1-1, with D possibly matching TRBD1 (5 bases). The V end was cut by 3 bases, the J end by 4 bases, with 12 bases between. CDR1 and CDR2 (germline): SGHAT, FQNNGV. The CDR3 has 14 amino acids. CDR3: CASSFPRVTTEAFF. The CDR3 nucleotides are TGTGCCAGCAGCTTTCCCAGGGTAACCACTGAAGCTTTCTTT.

V is TRBV5-4 and J is TRBJ2-6; unclear D gene. CDR1 and CDR2 (germline): SGHNT, YYREEE (reference sequence). This CDR3 spans 16 amino acids. V was trimmed by 4 bases and J by 0 bases, leaving 11 bases between them. CDR3: CASSRKSGSGANVLTF. CDR3 DNA: TGTGCCAGCAGCAGGAAGTCAGGCTCTGGGGCCAACGTCCTGACTTTC.

Concerning this clonotype itself: One end of the junction fails to match germline, which may point to a read error. The rearrangement joins TRBV25-1 to TRBJ1-1; TRBD1 might be the D (5 bases). The CDR3 has 16 residues. Germline-derived CDR1 and CDR2 are MGHDK and SYGVNS. CDR3 sequence (DNA): TGTGCCAGTAGTGAATTGGGGGTAGACGTGAGCACTGAAGCTTACTTT. This codes for CASSELGVDVSTEAYF.

This clonotype was counted a few times. This chain links TRBV19 with TRBJ1-5, with D tentatively TRBD1 (5 bases). The ends were cut back, 0 bases at V and 2 bases at J, with 8 bases in the middle. In germline, CDR1 is LNHDA, CDR2 SQIVND (reference sequence). This CDR3 has 15 residues. The CDR3 loop reads CASSIDRVGNQPQHF. CDR3 coding DNA: TGTGCCAGTAGTATAGACAGGGTGGGCAATCAGCCCCAGCATTTT.